This T cell receptor beta chain was profiled in a study of shared clonotypes between healthy human individuals. Broader study findings: Naive CD4 clonotypes overlapped across a handful of donors at roughly 4.5%. Shared clonotypes across all four donors exceeded non-shared ones in generation probability.

Worth noting for this clone: Its matching antigen is unknown.

Germline lookup yields CDR1 MDHEN and CDR2 SYDVKM. Trimming at V came to 9 bases and at J to 4 bases, leaving 9 bases not matched to a gene. The length of the CDR3 is 14 residues. Deep-level settings were used for running the assay. Produced via immunoSEQ multiplex PCR; TCRdb's table is partial and in-frame only. Of approximately 740,000 clones in the sample, approximately 79% were seen once. This receptor was obtained from a woman in her thirties in good health. The sample comprised memory CD4+ T cells sorted from blood. Subset in this sample: CD45RA-negative fraction. The V gene is TRBV28, the J gene TRBJ1-5; 7 bases agree with TRBD1. CDR3 in amino acids: CASRDREWNQPQHF. The CDR3 region has the DNA TGTGCCAGTCGCGACAGGGAGTGGAATCAGCCCCAGCATTTT.